This TCR beta chain stems from a study of shared clonotypes between healthy human individuals. It was CD45RO-negative cells, positively selected for CCR7, that made up naive CD8 cells, with terminally differentiated effector memory CD45RA+ cells excluded. Clones were sequenced by immunoSEQ multiplex PCR, and TCRdb holds only the in-frame ones, with some missing. Here the sample spans more than 550,000 clones, about 91% being singletons. Turning to this clone: Its matching antigen is unknown.

Findings and limits, study-wide: Only blood was sampled; tissue repertoires likely differ.

V gave up 4 bases and J gave up 7 bases; unmatched junction bases: 7. The CDR3 covers 15 residues. From germline, CDR1 is MNHEY and CDR2 SMNVEV (reference sequence). The rearrangement links TRBV27 to TRBJ1-3; 10 nucleotides line up with TRBD1. This receptor was identified in a man aged 25 to 40 in good health. Specimen: naive CD8+ T cells sorted from blood. CDR3 nucleotides: TGTGCCAGCAGTTCAGGGGACAGGGGACGGAACACCATATATTTT. As protein: CASSSGDRGRNTIYF.